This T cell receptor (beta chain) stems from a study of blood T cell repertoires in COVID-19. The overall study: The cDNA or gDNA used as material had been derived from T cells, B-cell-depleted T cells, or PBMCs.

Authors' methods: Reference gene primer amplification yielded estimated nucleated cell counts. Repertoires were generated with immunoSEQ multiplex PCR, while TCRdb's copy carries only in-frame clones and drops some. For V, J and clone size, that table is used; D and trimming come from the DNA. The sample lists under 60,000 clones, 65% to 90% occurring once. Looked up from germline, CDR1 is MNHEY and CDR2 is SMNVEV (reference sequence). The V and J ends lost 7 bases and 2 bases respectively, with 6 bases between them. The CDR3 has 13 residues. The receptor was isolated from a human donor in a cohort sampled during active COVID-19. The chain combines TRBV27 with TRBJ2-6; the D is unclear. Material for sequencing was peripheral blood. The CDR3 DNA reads TGTGCCAGCAAGAGAGCTGGGGCCAACGTCCTGACTTTC. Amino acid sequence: CASKRAGANVLTF.